This T cell receptor (beta chain) was obtained from a study of blood T cell repertoires in COVID-19. Germline loops: CDR1 LNHDA, CDR2 SQIVND (reference sequence). The CDR3 sequence is 17 residues long. Trimming removed 5 bases at V and 0 bases at J, with 20 bases between. Data came from immunoSEQ multiplex PCR; TCRdb stores just in-frame clones and leaves some out. The top ten hold 3.5% to 5% of the sample, which has roughly 150,000 clones, over 75% seen once. The specimen sequenced was PBMCs or T cells enriched from blood (not recorded which). The J gene is TRBJ2-7, the V gene TRBV19, with D tentatively TRBD2 (6 bases). This TCR was recovered from a man aged 50 to 60 in a cohort exposed to, infected with or recovered from COVID-19 (not recorded which). The DNA for the CDR3 is TGTGCCAGTAGTTCCCGAGTGGGGACTGGGAGCTCCTACGAGCAGTACTTC. Amino acids: CASSSRVGTGSSYEQYF.